This TCR beta chain appears in the sequencing data of a study of regulatory dendritic cells for organ transplantation. In its sample, this clone was seen once. Its target is unknown. With 4 bases clipped from V and 1 base from J, the junction kept 22 bases outside the gene matches. CDR3 length: 19 residues. The germline CDR1 and CDR2 sequences are GTSNPN and SVGIG (reference sequence). Whole-study findings and limits: The authors noted considerable between-person heterogeneity in alloreactive memory CD8+ cells.

Sorted T cells were CFSE-labeled and cultured four to five days with allogeneic regulatory or mature dendritic cells at 1:10. The data were produced by immunoSEQ multiplex PCR, yet TCRdb's version contains in-frame clones alone and is incomplete. The sample lists about 21,000 clones; roughly 85% were seen once. Sequenced sample: naive CD4+ T cells from blood cultured with regulatory dendritic cells. Subset of the sample: CD45RA+ naive T cells. The V and J genes are TRBV30 and TRBJ2-7; 7 bases line up with TRBD1. This TCR was sampled from a human donor in good health. For the CDR3, the DNA is TGTGCCTGGAAGGTCCGCGCAACGGACAGGATCCAAGAATCCTACGAGCAGTACTTC. Translation gives CAWKVRATDRIQESYEQYF.